Listed here are 15 T cell receptor beta chains from one sample, sequenced in a study of T-cell memory formation after mild COVID-19. Each CDR3 protein gets one entry after TCRdb re-called the 5' RACE reads with MiXCR. The data contain approximately 400,000 distinct CDR3 sequences, 20% to 25% of them singletons. Source material: PBMCs or a T cell subset sorted from them (not recorded which). The receptors originated from an adult woman who had mild COVID-19 (a few samples of this study predate the infection). Cell type and time point are not known.

J is TRBJ1-4 and V is TRBV20-1; D may be TRBD1 (5 bases). Looked up from germline, CDR1 is DFQATT and CDR2 is SNEGSKA (reference sequence). CDR3 length: 15 amino acids. Trimming shortened V by 2 bases and J by 0 bases, and 10 bases separated the two germline ends. CDR3 in amino acids: CSARPRGATNEKLFF. The CDR3 DNA is TGCAGTGCTAGACCCCGGGGGGCAACTAATGAAAAACTGTTTTTT.

This clonotype was detected ten times or more. The chain links TRBV12-3 or TRBV12-4 to TRBJ2-7; D is unresolved. V was clipped by 1 base and J by 6 bases, with 10 bases between them. The CDR3 is 13 residues long. The CDR3 spells CASSLGRTGEQYF. CDR3 nucleotides: TGTGCCAGCAGTTTAGGTAGAACCGGCGAGCAGTACTTC.

In this sample, this clonotype turned up a few times. V gene TRBV4-1 combines with J gene TRBJ2-7; 7 nucleotides match TRBD2. CDR1 and CDR2 from the germline V gene are MGHRA and YSYEKL. This CDR3 contains 15 residues. After removal of 8 bases from V and 5 bases from J, the junction contained 15 bases not matched to a gene. As DNA, the CDR3 is TGCGCCAGCGGACTGGGGGAGGGCCTCCCGAACGAGCAGTACTTC. Its translation is CASGLGEGLPNEQYF.

This clonotype was detected only a few times. The chain joins TRBV7-9 to TRBJ1-1, with 7 bases that match TRBD1. The germline V gene has CDR1 SEHNR and CDR2 FQNEAQ (reference sequence). This CDR3 spans 15 amino acids. V lost 5 bases to trimming and J lost 1 base; unmatched junction nucleotides: 7. As DNA, the CDR3 is TGTGCCAGCAGCCCCCCGACAGGGTCGAACACTGAAGCTTTCTTT. Translating it yields CASSPPTGSNTEAFF.

This clonotype was counted a few times. This chain joins TRBV7-2 and TRBJ2-3; 10 bases match TRBD1. This CDR3 is 14 amino acids long. The V gene end was trimmed by 5 bases and the J gene end by 6 bases; junction bases not matched to a gene: 5. From germline, CDR1 is SGHTA and CDR2 FQGNSA. This CDR3 is CASSRDRGFDTQYF. As DNA, the CDR3 is TGTGCCAGCAGCCGGGACAGGGGATTCGATACGCAGTATTTT.

This clonotype appeared a few times. The chain couples TRBV6-6 to TRBJ1-1; a weak D match, TRBD1 (5 bases). This CDR3 region has 15 residues. CDR1 MNHNY and CDR2 SVGAGI come from the germline V gene (reference sequence). Trimming removed 4 bases from V and 6 bases from J, with 18 bases in between. The CDR3 here is CASSFPGLEGAEAFF. In DNA, the CDR3 is TGTGCCAGCAGTTTTCCGGGTTTGGAAGGGGCTGAAGCTTTCTTT.

This clonotype was picked up a small number of times. This chain joins TRBV6-5 and TRBJ1-2; D may be TRBD1 (5 bases). Germline V gene data show CDR1 as MNHEY and CDR2 as SVGAGI. CDR3 length: 13 amino acids. V was clipped by 2 bases and J by 8 bases, with 12 bases between them. The CDR3 protein is CASSYGASGGYTF. The CDR3 DNA is TGTGCCAGCAGTTACGGGGCGAGTGGAGGCTACACCTTC.

This chain uses TRBV5-1 with TRBJ1-5; D possibly corresponds to TRBD1 (6 bases). Germline assignment: CDR1 SGHRS and CDR2 YFSETQ. The length of the CDR3 is 14 residues. V shed 0 bases and J shed 6 bases, with 10 bases lying between them. In DNA form, the CDR3 reads TGCGCCAGCAGCTTGGCAGGGGCCGGTCAGCCCCAGCATTTT. This translates into CASSLAGAGQPQHF.

This clonotype was seen a few times. The chain combines TRBV12-3 or TRBV12-4 with TRBJ2-5; D is uncertain. V was cut by 1 base and J by 4 bases, with 4 bases left in between. This CDR3 has 12 amino acids. CDR3 in DNA: TGTGCCAGCAGTTTAGGGTCAGAGACCCAGTACTTC. Amino acids: CASSLGSETQYF.

On this clonotype: Germline is not matched at one junction end, which may reflect a read error. The J gene is TRBJ1-3, the V gene TRBV12-3 or TRBV12-4; unclear D gene. CDR3 length: 13 amino acids. CDR3 in DNA: TGTGCCAGCCCCAAACCTCCGGGAACCACCATATATTTT. Translating gives CASPKPPGTTIYF.

This chain links TRBV29-1 with TRBJ1-1, with D possibly matching TRBD1 (5 bases). This CDR3 contains 15 residues. Germline V gene data show CDR1 as SQVTM and CDR2 as ANQGSEA. The germline V and J ends were trimmed by 6 bases and 2 bases, with 19 bases remaining between them. The CDR3 region is CSVSNDGTTNTEAFF. The CDR3 DNA is TGCAGCGTAAGTAACGATGGGACGACTAACACTGAAGCTTTCTTT.

The V gene is TRBV23-1, the J gene TRBJ1-5; D may be TRBD1 (5 bases). TRBV23-1 belongs to the ORF category, with a function that is uncertain. V was shortened by 6 bases and J by 5 bases, with 17 bases between the two germline ends. The CDR3 is made up of 15 amino acids. The CDR3 DNA reads as TGCGCCAGCAGGCGGGGCAGGGTATTTCATCAGCCCCAGCATTTT. Translated: CASRRGRVFHQPQHF.

The chain uses TRBV6-1 and TRBJ2-7; either TRBD1 or TRBD2 may fit D (5 bases each). The germline V gene has CDR1 MNHNS and CDR2 SASEGT. This CDR3 has 15 amino acids. Trimming stripped 8 bases from V and 3 bases from J, with 20 bases between. This CDR3 is CASLLGRPEIYEQYF. The CDR3 DNA reads as TGTGCCAGCCTTCTGGGACGGCCGGAAATCTACGAGCAGTACTTC.

This clonotype was counted a few times. J is TRBJ1-2 and V is TRBV20-1, with D possibly matching TRBD1 (6 bases). The CDR3 runs to 13 residues. Germline CDR1 and CDR2: DFQATT and SNEGSKA (reference sequence). V lost 2 bases, J lost 6 bases, and 13 bases lay in between. The CDR3 DNA follows: TGCAGTGCTAGAAGACAGGCCCTTGATGGCTACACCTTC. Translated: CSARRQALDGYTF.

This clonotype appeared a few times. The CDR3 nucleotides read TGTGCCAGCCGCCCCCGGGACAGCAATGAGCAGTTCTTC. Amino acids: CASRPRDSNEQFF. The chain employs TRBV7-9 and TRBJ2-1; 7 bases are a match to TRBD1. This CDR3 region has 13 residues. V gave up 8 bases and J gave up 6 bases; unmatched junction bases: 7. Germline-derived CDR1 and CDR2 are SEHNR and FQNEAQ (reference sequence).